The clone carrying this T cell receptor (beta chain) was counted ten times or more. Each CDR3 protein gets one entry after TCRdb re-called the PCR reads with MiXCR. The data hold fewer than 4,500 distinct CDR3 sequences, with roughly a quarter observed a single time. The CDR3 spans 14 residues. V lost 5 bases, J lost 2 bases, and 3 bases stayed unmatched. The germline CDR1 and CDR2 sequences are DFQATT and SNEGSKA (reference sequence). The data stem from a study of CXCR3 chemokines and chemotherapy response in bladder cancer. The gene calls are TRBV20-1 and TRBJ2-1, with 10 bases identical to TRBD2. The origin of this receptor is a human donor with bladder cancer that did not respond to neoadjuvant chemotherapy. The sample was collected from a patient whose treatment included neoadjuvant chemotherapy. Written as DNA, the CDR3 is TGCAGTGCTGGCGGGACTAGCGCCTACAATGAGCAGTTCTTC. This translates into CSAGGTSAYNEQFF.